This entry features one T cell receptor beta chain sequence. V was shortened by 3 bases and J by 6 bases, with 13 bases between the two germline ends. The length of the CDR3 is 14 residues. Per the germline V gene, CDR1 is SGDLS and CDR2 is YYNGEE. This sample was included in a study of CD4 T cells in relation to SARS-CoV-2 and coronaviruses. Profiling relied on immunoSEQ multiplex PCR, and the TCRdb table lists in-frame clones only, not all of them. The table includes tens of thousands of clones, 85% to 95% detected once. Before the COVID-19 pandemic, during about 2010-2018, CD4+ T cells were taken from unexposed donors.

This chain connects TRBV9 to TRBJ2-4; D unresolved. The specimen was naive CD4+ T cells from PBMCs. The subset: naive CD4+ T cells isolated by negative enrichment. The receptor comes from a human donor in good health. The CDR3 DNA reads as TGTGCCAGCAGCGCCACTCTGGGCGGAAACATTCAGTACTTC. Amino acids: CASSATLGGNIQYF.